This TCR beta chain was identified in a study of blood T cell repertoires in COVID-19. Turning to the study itself: The United States, Italy and Spain supplied acute and convalescent COVID-19 samples. PBMCs, B-cell-depleted T cells, or T cells provided the cDNA or gDNA that made up the material.

The authors' processing: It was from reference gene primer amplification that nucleated cell counts were estimated. The data were produced by immunoSEQ multiplex PCR, yet TCRdb's version contains in-frame clones alone and is incomplete. The V and J calls and clone size were taken over from that table, and D and trimming were inferred from the DNA. The top ten clones hold 15% to 20% of a sample with tens of thousands of clones, over 75% of them seen once. Input material: peripheral blood. The sequence derives from a man aged 55 to 70 with acute or convalescent COVID-19.

For the CDR3, the DNA is TGCGCCAGCAGCCAAGATTGGAGGGCTGACACTGAAGCTTTCTTT. Translation gives CASSQDWRADTEAFF. This chain connects TRBV4-3 to TRBJ1-1; D ambiguous. The CDR3 consists of 15 residues. The V end was cut by 0 bases, the J end by 3 bases, with 11 bases between. Germline V gene lookup returns CDR1 LGHNA and CDR2 YSLEER.